One and the same sample provided the 4 T cell receptor beta chains below, sequenced in a study of T-cell reconstitution after alpha-beta-depleted transplantation in children. Preparation of the TCRbeta library involved a method that used unique molecular identifiers. TCRdb re-derived calls from the PCR reads in MiXCR, one entry per CDR3 protein. The sample has under 300,000 distinct CDR3 sequences, 9.7% seen once. Sequencing was performed on PBMCs from the stem cell graft donor, taken from the stem cell graft. These TCRs come from a human donor who donated a stem cell graft to a child with SCID.

At least ten counts were recorded for this clonotype. The rearrangement uses TRBV5-1 and TRBJ1-1; D is possibly TRBD1 (5 bases). The CDR3 has 16 residues. Germline V gene lookup returns CDR1 SGHRS and CDR2 YFSETQ. Trimming took off 2 bases at V and 4 bases at J, with 18 bases between the two ends. Written as DNA, the CDR3 is TGCGCCAGCAGCTTCTCGGGACCCCAAGTGGGCACTGAAGCTTTCTTT. Translated: CASSFSGPQVGTEAFF. The complete variable domain, with remaining parts taken from reference TRBV5-1 and TRBJ1-1, reads KAGVTQTPRYLIKTRGQQVTLSCSPISGHRSVSWYQQTPGQGLQFLFEYFSETQRNKGNFPGRFSGRQFSNSRSEMNVSTLELGDSALYLCASSFSGPQVGTEAFFGQGTRLTVV.

The table lists this clonotype with a few counts. This chain connects TRBV5-1 to TRBJ2-3; no definite D call. V dropped 0 bases and J dropped 6 bases, with 8 bases sitting between them. The V gene's germline CDR1 is SGHRS and CDR2 YFSETQ. The CDR3 extends over 13 amino acids. In DNA form, the CDR3 reads TGCGCCAGCAGCTTGGGTGGCGTGGATACGCAGTATTTT. Its protein product is CASSLGGVDTQYF.

In its sample, this clonotype was seen many times. V and J are TRBV29-1 and TRBJ1-1; 7 bases are a match to TRBD1. There are 13 residues in the CDR3. Per germline, CDR1 SQVTM and CDR2 ANQGSEA. After removal of 7 bases from V and 4 bases from J, the junction contained 9 bases not matched to a gene. The CDR3 loop reads CSGIPGGGTEAFF. The DNA for the CDR3 is TGCAGCGGGATTCCAGGGGGAGGCACTGAAGCTTTCTTT. Filled out from reference TRBV29-1 and TRBJ1-1, the complete variable domain reads SAVISQKPSRDICQRGTSLTIQCQVDSQVTMMFWYRQQPGQSLTLIATANQGSEATYESGFVIDKFPISRPNLTFSTLTVSNMSPEDSSIYLCSGIPGGGTEAFFGQGTRLTVV.

This clonotype was seen at least ten times. The chain employs TRBV10-3 and TRBJ2-7; D assignment may be TRBD1 or TRBD2 (5 bases each). This CDR3 comprises 15 residues. Between the trimmed V and J ends, which lost 8 bases and 0 bases, there was a span of 17 bases. Germline CDR1 ENHRY, CDR2 SYGVKD. This chain's CDR3 is CAIADTHGDSYEQYF. For the CDR3, the DNA is TGTGCCATCGCGGACACGCACGGGGACTCCTACGAGCAGTACTTC.